The 5 T cell receptor beta chains below all came from one sample that was sequenced in a study of long-term antiretroviral therapy in people with HIV. Sequencing used immunoSEQ v3.0 at survey level. The method was immunoSEQ multiplex PCR; TCRdb's version includes in-frame clones alone and lacks a portion of them. The table records around 30,000 clones, over 75% of them present only once. The sample here was unsorted PBMCs, taken 3 years after starting antiretroviral therapy. The receptors come from a man aged 40-55 years with HIV.

The chain uses TRBV30 and TRBJ1-1, with D maybe TRBD1 (5 bases). CDR1 and CDR2 (germline): GTSNPN, SVGIG (reference sequence). This CDR3 has 13 amino acids. Trimming left V 5 bases short and J 3 bases short, with 13 bases between. The CDR3 loop reads CAWSIRGDTEAFF. The CDR3 DNA follows: TGTGCCTGGTCTATCAGAGGGGACACTGAAGCTTTCTTT.

The J gene is TRBJ2-5, the V gene TRBV18, with a weak D call TRBD1 (6 bases). The ends were cut back, 6 bases at V and 2 bases at J, with 13 bases in the middle. This CDR3 spans 14 amino acids. Germline V gene lookup returns CDR1 KGHSH and CDR2 LQKENI. The CDR3 DNA reads TGTGCCAGCTCTCTTTCAGGGGCGCAAGAGACCCAGTACTTC. Its translation: CASSLSGAQETQYF.

The chain uses TRBV9 and TRBJ1-1; D is possibly TRBD1 (5 bases). CDR1 and CDR2 (germline): SGDLS, YYNGEE. The CDR3 contains 15 residues. V was shortened by 3 bases and J by 0 bases, with 12 bases between the two germline ends. The chain's CDR3 is CASSADSDMNTEAFF. In DNA, the CDR3 is TGTGCCAGCAGCGCCGACAGCGATATGAACACTGAAGCTTTCTTT.

The rearrangement joins TRBV7-2 to TRBJ1-5; 7 bases agree with TRBD1. Germline-derived CDR1 and CDR2 are SGHTA and FQGNSA. The length of the CDR3 is 16 residues. J was trimmed by 6 bases and V by 1 base; bases with no gene match: 9. The CDR3 nucleotides read TGTGCCAGCAGCTTAGAAGCAGGGGGTGCTCTTCAGCCCCAGCATTTT. Its translation: CASSLEAGGALQPQHF.

The V gene is TRBV6-5, the J gene TRBJ2-7; 11 bases agree with TRBD2. The CDR3 extends over 15 amino acids. With V trimmed by 1 base and J by 4 bases, 3 bases remained unmatched. Germline assignment: CDR1 MNHEY and CDR2 SVGAGI. The CDR3 DNA follows: TGTGCCAGCAGTTACTTCGGGACTAGCGGATACGAGCAGTACTTC. Translated: CASSYFGTSGYEQYF.